This entry lists 29 T cell receptor beta chains sequenced from one sample in a study of cytomegalovirus exposure and HLA in healthy donors. Vbeta (60) and Jbeta (13) primers were used in the PCR. Clones were sequenced by immunoSEQ multiplex PCR, and TCRdb holds only the in-frame ones, with some missing. The sample lists about 140,000 clones; approximately 80% were seen once. Material: PBMCs. These receptors were obtained from a woman between 40 and 50 years old in good health and CMV-seronegative.

Turning to this clone: One end of the junction fails to match germline, which may point to a read error. The gene calls are TRBV7-9 and TRBJ2-2; 7 nucleotides line up with TRBD1. The V gene's germline CDR1 is SEHNR and CDR2 FQNEAQ (reference sequence). CDR3 length: 17 amino acids. The CDR3 region has the DNA TGTTCCAGCAGCCTGTCCCCCGGAAGACAGGGCCCCGGGGAGCTGTTTTTT. Translating gives CSSSLSPGRQGPGELFF.

This clone has more than one count but fewer than ten. This chain joins TRBV25-1 and TRBJ2-5, with 7 bases aligning to TRBD2. Trimming removed 4 bases from V and 5 bases from J; junction bases left unmatched: 7. CDR1 and CDR2 (germline): MGHDK, SYGVNS. This CDR3 is 14 amino acids long. Here the CDR3 reads CASSAGRAWETQYF. CDR3 DNA: TGTGCCAGCAGTGCGGGGAGGGCTTGGGAGACCCAGTACTTC.

There are a few counts of this clone. The chain is built from TRBV28 and TRBJ2-5; possibly TRBD2 for D (7 bases). The V gene lost 1 base and the J gene lost 5 bases, with 11 bases spanning the gap. Germline values: CDR1 MDHEN, CDR2 SYDVKM. The CDR3 extends over 14 amino acids. The CDR3 DNA follows: TGTGCCAGCAGTTTATACAGGGAGGGCGAGACCCAGTACTTC. Its translation: CASSLYREGETQYF.

This clone has a handful of counts. V gene TRBV10-3 combines with J gene TRBJ1-3, with D maybe TRBD1 (5 bases). From germline, CDR1 is ENHRY and CDR2 SYGVKD. Trimming stripped 6 bases from V and 5 bases from J, with 14 bases between. CDR3 length: 14 residues. CDR3 coding DNA: TGTGCCATCAGCGAGACAGAACGCAGAAACACCATATATTTT. Translated, it gives CAISETERRNTIYF.

The chain links TRBV5-1 to TRBJ1-2; D is undetermined. CDR1 is SGHRS and CDR2 is YFSETQ in the germline V gene. Trimming pared 1 base from V and 5 bases from J, leaving 6 bases between. The CDR3 loop spans 12 amino acids. For the CDR3, the DNA is TGCGCCAGCAGCTTGAACTCTTATGGCTACACCTTC. Translated: CASSLNSYGYTF. The complete variable domain, with remaining parts taken from reference TRBV5-1 and TRBJ1-2, reads KAGVTQTPRYLIKTRGQQVTLSCSPISGHRSVSWYQQTPGQGLQFLFEYFSETQRNKGNFPGRFSGRQFSNSRSEMNVSTLELGDSALYLCASSLNSYGYTFGSGTRLTVV.

As to this clone: Germline is not matched at one junction end, which may reflect a read error. This rearrangement joins TRBV10-3 to TRBJ2-7, with 9 bases fitting TRBD1. The CDR3 totals 15 residues. Germline CDR1 and CDR2: ENHRY and SYGVKD. This chain's CDR3 is CATSPAGTGMYEQYF. The DNA for the CDR3 is TGTGCCACCAGTCCCGCCGGGACAGGGATGTACGAGCAGTACTTC.

The chain recombines TRBV6-1 with TRBJ2-7, with 9 bases fitting TRBD2. Germline V gives CDR1 MNHNS, CDR2 SASEGT. V shed 6 bases, J shed 4 bases, and the junction held 7 bases outside the gene matches. The CDR3 spans 14 residues. CDR3 in amino acids: CASRASGTLYEQYF. The CDR3 DNA sequence: TGTGCCAGCAGGGCTAGCGGGACTCTGTACGAGCAGTACTTC.

CDR3 nucleotide sequence: TGCGCCAGCAGCCTGGACTCCTACACAGATACGCAGTATTTT. Its translation is CASSLDSYTDTQYF. The rearrangement uses TRBV4-1 and TRBJ2-3; weak D call: TRBD2 (5 bases). V shed 4 bases and J shed 2 bases, with 10 bases lying between them. The CDR3 sequence is 14 residues long. In germline, CDR1 is MGHRA, CDR2 YSYEKL.

The rearrangement uses TRBV5-8 and TRBJ2-7; TRBD1 matches 10 bases. Germline V CDR1 and CDR2: SGHTS, YDEGEE. CDR3 size: 14 residues. V was clipped by 4 bases and J by 5 bases; unmatched bases: 6. The chain's CDR3 is CASSVGQGYDEQYF. The CDR3 nucleotides read TGTGCCAGCAGCGTGGGACAGGGGTACGACGAGCAGTACTTC.

This clone came up a few times. CDR3 amino acids: CASSLSGGPQETQYF. Written as DNA, the CDR3 is TGTGCCAGCAGCTTAAGCGGGGGTCCCCAAGAGACCCAGTACTTC. The rearrangement uses TRBV5-4 and TRBJ2-5, with 8 bases identical to TRBD2. Germline loops: CDR1 SGHNT, CDR2 YYREEE (reference sequence). With V trimmed by 2 bases and J by 1 base, 4 bases remained unmatched. The CDR3 is made up of 15 amino acids.

The genes are TRBV11-1 and TRBJ2-3; TRBD2 matches 13 bases. Germline CDR1 reads SGHAT; CDR2 reads FQDESV (reference sequence). The V and J ends lost 5 bases and 0 bases, in that order; junction bases with no gene match: 8. The CDR3 is made up of 18 amino acids. CDR3: CASSMGLAGLASTDTQYF. The CDR3, as DNA: TGTGCCAGCAGCATGGGACTAGCGGGGTTAGCTAGCACAGATACGCAGTATTTT.

This clone was counted between two and nine times. The V and J genes are TRBV28 and TRBJ1-1, with 8 bases identical to TRBD1. Germline CDR1 MDHEN, CDR2 SYDVKM. The CDR3 runs 15 residues. The ends lost 3 bases at V and 8 bases at J; junction bases unmatched: 11. As DNA, the CDR3 is TGTGCCAGCAGTTTTAATAGCCAGGGGGCTGGGGAAGCTTTCTTT. This gives the protein CASSFNSQGAGEAFF.

In regard to this clone: One end of the junction fails to match germline, which may point to a read error. This sequence joins TRBV5-1 and TRBJ2-4, with TRBD1 matching 9 bases. Germline V gene data show CDR1 as SGHRS and CDR2 as YFSETQ. The CDR3 has 16 amino acids. The DNA of the CDR3 is TGCGCCAGCAGCTTACAGGGGGCGCTTCTACAAAACAGTCAGTACTTC. It is translated as CASSLQGALLQNSQYF.

The rearrangement links TRBV7-9 to TRBJ1-1, with 7 bases identical to TRBD1. V was clipped by 5 bases and J by 5 bases; unmatched bases: 8. This CDR3 is 14 amino acids long. From germline, CDR1 is SEHNR and CDR2 FQNEAQ (reference sequence). In nucleotides, the CDR3 is TGTGCCAGCAGCCCTCCAGACAGGGAAACTGAAGCTTTCTTT. It specifies CASSPPDRETEAFF.

This clone has just one count. The chain uses TRBV27 and TRBJ1-5, with D possibly TRBD1 on 5 matching bases. Germline V CDR1 and CDR2: MNHEY, SMNVEV (reference sequence). V was clipped by 3 bases and J by 0 bases, with 12 bases between them. This CDR3 is 16 amino acids long. Written as DNA, the CDR3 is TGTGCCAGCAGTTTTGGGGCACCGTATAGCAATCAGCCCCAGCATTTT. It translates to CASSFGAPYSNQPQHF.

This rearrangement joins TRBV27 to TRBJ2-3, with D tentatively TRBD1 (7 bases). Trimming stripped 10 bases from V and 0 bases from J, with 17 bases between. Per germline, CDR1 MNHEY and CDR2 SMNVEV (reference sequence). The CDR3 length is 15 residues. The chain's CDR3 is CAISPGGRSTDTQYF. The CDR3 DNA follows: TGTGCCATCAGCCCAGGGGGGAGGAGCACAGATACGCAGTATTTT.

The chain combines TRBV19 with TRBJ2-1; 9 nucleotides align to TRBD1. The CDR3 is 16 residues long. Germline CDR1 is LNHDA and CDR2 is SQIVND (reference sequence). With 5 bases clipped from V and 4 bases from J, the junction kept 9 bases outside the gene matches. CDR3 nucleotide sequence: TGTGCCAGTAGTGAAGTCCCGGGACAGGGTTACAATGAGCAGTTCTTC. Translated, it gives CASSEVPGQGYNEQFF.

This clone has more than one count but fewer than ten. V gene TRBV4-3 combines with J gene TRBJ2-2; 9 bases map to TRBD1. Germline V lookup: CDR1 LGHNA, CDR2 YSLEER. The CDR3 has 15 residues. Trimming removed 5 bases from V and 1 base from J; junction bases left unmatched: 2. CDR3 in amino acids: CASSKGQGNTGELFF. For the CDR3, the DNA is TGCGCCAGCAGCAAGGGACAGGGGAACACCGGGGAGCTGTTTTTT.

The genes are TRBV4-1 and TRBJ1-4, with 7 bases identical to TRBD1. CDR3 length equals 15 residues. The trim removed 6 bases at V and 7 bases at J, leaving 11 bases unmatched. Per the germline V gene, CDR1 is MGHRA and CDR2 is YSYEKL. DNA of the CDR3: TGCGCCAGCAGGCTACAGGGGCAGAGGGGTGAAAAACTGTTTTTT. This translates into CASRLQGQRGEKLFF.

The chain couples TRBV10-2 to TRBJ1-5; a possible D gene is TRBD1 (5 bases). Trimming took 7 bases from V and 4 from J, leaving 11 bases between them. Germline CDR1 WSHSY, CDR2 SAAADI. The CDR3 is 13 amino acids. Here the CDR3 reads CASTLDRNQPQHF. CDR3 bases: TGCGCCAGCACCCTAGACAGAAATCAGCCCCAGCATTTT.

The chain is built from TRBV5-1 and TRBJ2-5; a weak D match, TRBD1 (6 bases). The CDR3 loop spans 14 amino acids. V shed 3 bases and J shed 2 bases, with 11 bases lying between them. Germline V gene data show CDR1 as SGHRS and CDR2 as YFSETQ. The CDR3 here is CASSYGQRQETQYF. The CDR3 DNA sequence: TGCGCCAGCAGCTACGGACAGAGACAAGAGACCCAGTACTTC.

This clone was observed a single time. The CDR3 sequence is CASSPLQANTGELFF. The CDR3 bases are TGTGCCAGCAGCCCACTTCAAGCGAACACCGGGGAGCTGTTTTTT. The gene calls are TRBV5-5 and TRBJ2-2, with D hard to call. Germline V gene data show CDR1 as SGHKS and CDR2 as YYEKEE (reference sequence). Trimming took off 4 bases at V and 0 bases at J, with 10 bases between the two ends. The CDR3 sequence is 15 residues long.

This clone was found once. The J gene is TRBJ2-4, the V gene TRBV5-4; D gene ambiguous. CDR3 length equals 12 residues. V dropped 4 bases and J dropped 6 bases, with 8 bases sitting between them. Germline CDR1 SGHNT, CDR2 YYREEE (reference sequence). CDR3 sequence reads: CASSPSGNIQYF. CDR3 sequence (DNA): TGTGCCAGCAGCCCCTCAGGAAACATTCAGTACTTC. The complete variable domain, with remaining parts taken from reference TRBV5-4 and TRBJ2-4, reads ETGVTQSPTHLIKTRGQQVTLRCSSQSGHNTVSWYQQALGQGPQFIFQYYREEENGRGNFPPRFSGLQFPNYSSELNVNALELDDSALYLCASSPSGNIQYFGAGTRLSVL.

The chain joins TRBV18 to TRBJ2-4, with D possibly matching TRBD1 (5 bases). V was pared by 0 bases and J by 1 base, with 10 bases between. This CDR3 has 16 amino acids. Looked up from germline, CDR1 is KGHSH and CDR2 is LQKENI. The CDR3 nucleotides are TGTGCCAGCTCACCACCAGGGGTGGGGGCCAAAAACATTCAGTACTTC. Residues: CASSPPGVGAKNIQYF.

CDR3 sequence reads: CSVEDRELNEQFF. CDR3 coding DNA: TGCAGCGTTGAAGATCGGGAGCTTAATGAGCAGTTCTTC. The chain employs TRBV29-1 and TRBJ2-1; a possible D gene is TRBD2 (6 bases). Germline assignment: CDR1 SQVTM and CDR2 ANQGSEA. Trimming took 0 bases from V and 7 from J, leaving 10 bases between them. The length of the CDR3 is 13 residues.

The rearrangement uses TRBV4-3 and TRBJ2-3; the D gene is possibly TRBD2 (6 bases). The CDR3 has 15 residues. CDR1 LGHNA and CDR2 YSLEER come from the germline V gene. V lost 3 bases and J 0 bases, leaving 10 bases between the germline ends. DNA of the CDR3: TGCGCCAGCAGCCAGTCGGGGGTTAGCACAGATACGCAGTATTTT. Its protein is CASSQSGVSTDTQYF.

This clone turned up a few times. V usage is TRBV9 and J usage is TRBJ1-2; 9 bases agree with TRBD1. Germline CDR1 and CDR2: SGDLS and YYNGEE. V lost 4 bases and J lost 7; bases outside the gene matches: 14. The CDR3 covers 16 residues. This chain's CDR3 is CASSPPGTGRDGGYTF. The CDR3 DNA follows: TGTGCCAGCAGCCCTCCCGGGACAGGGCGGGATGGTGGCTACACCTTC.

V and J are TRBV29-1 and TRBJ2-1; unclear D gene. V shed 8 bases and J shed 5 bases, with 16 bases lying between them. The germline CDR1 and CDR2 sequences are SQVTM and ANQGSEA. CDR3 length: 13 amino acids. The CDR3: CSQKRIEDNEQFF. In DNA form, the CDR3 reads TGCAGCCAAAAAAGAATAGAGGACAATGAGCAGTTCTTC.

The V and J genes are TRBV5-4 and TRBJ1-1; 7 positions match TRBD1. The germline gives CDR1 SGHNT, CDR2 YYREEE (reference sequence). This CDR3 is 16 amino acids long. V was clipped by 1 base and J by 4 bases; unmatched bases: 10. The CDR3 here is CASSLLPGGFGTEAFF. CDR3 bases: TGTGCCAGCAGCTTGTTGCCAGGGGGATTTGGCACTGAAGCTTTCTTT.